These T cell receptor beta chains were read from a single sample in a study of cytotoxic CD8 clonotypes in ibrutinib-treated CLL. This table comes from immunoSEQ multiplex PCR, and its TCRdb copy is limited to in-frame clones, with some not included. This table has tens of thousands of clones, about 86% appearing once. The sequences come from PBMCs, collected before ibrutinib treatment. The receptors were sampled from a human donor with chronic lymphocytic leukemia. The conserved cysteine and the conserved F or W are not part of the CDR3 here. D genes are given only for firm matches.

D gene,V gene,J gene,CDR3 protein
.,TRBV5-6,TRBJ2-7,ASSLDDYGTSYEQY
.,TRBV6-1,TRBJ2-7,ASSEGHMTYEQY
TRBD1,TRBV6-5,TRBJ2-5,ASQGVLQETQY
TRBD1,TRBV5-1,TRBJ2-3,ASSGNRGWTDTQY
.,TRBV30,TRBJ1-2,AWSVPDPDYT
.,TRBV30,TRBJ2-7,AWSIGLDSSYEQY
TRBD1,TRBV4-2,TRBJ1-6,ATGTVNSPLH
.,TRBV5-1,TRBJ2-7,ASSLVSGRLYEQY
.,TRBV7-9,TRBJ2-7,ASSSGQYEQY
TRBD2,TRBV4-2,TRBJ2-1,ASSQEVTSGRDDNEQF
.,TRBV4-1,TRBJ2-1,ASSQDGGGPLDEQF
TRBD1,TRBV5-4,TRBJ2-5,ASSWDREETQY
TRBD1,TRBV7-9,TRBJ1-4,ASSRTGGLEKLF
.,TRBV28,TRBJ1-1,ASSPLGAGDTEAF
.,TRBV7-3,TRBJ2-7,ASSLSPALEQY
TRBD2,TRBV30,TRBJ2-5,AYRKTSGTETQY
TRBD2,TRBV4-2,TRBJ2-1,ASSQEWREGSLDEQF
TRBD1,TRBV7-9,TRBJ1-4,ASSLRQGYNEKLF
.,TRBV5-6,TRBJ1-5,ASSLGRNQPQH
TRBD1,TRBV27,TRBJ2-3,ASSFNRDRNTDTQY
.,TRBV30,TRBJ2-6,AWRKTGANVLT
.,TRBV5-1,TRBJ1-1,ASSQGRGSTEAF
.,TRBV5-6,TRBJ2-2,ASSLEWGLNSGSGELF
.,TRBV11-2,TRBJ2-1,ASSLGLAGNEQF
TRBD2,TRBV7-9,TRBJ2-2,ASSSRGLVTGELF
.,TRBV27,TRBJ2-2,ASSFLATGELF
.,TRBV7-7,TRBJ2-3,ASSPGTLSTDTQY
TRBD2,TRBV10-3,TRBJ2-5,ASSAGAETQY
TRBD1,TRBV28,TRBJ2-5,ASILRGLGGQTQY
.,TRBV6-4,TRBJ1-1,ASSADNLNTEAF
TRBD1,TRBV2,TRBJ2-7,ASSPTGGLLLWQY
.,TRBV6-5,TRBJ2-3,ASSGTDSTDTQY
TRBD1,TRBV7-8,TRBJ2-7,ASSQRQGRPYEQY
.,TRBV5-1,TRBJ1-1,ASSGGGTMNTEAF
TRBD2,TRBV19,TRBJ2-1,ASSAGTSSNNEQF